This paragraph reports one TCR beta chain. This record belongs to a study of cytomegalovirus exposure and HLA in healthy donors. Measured with immunoSEQ multiplex PCR; TCRdb has only the in-frame clones, and not every one. Among 70,000 to 75,000 clones listed, roughly 94% were seen once. The V segment lost 4 bases and the J segment 6 bases; nucleotides outside the gene matches: 12. CDR3 size: 15 residues. The TCR comes from a woman aged 18 to 35 in good health and CMV-seropositive. The specimen was PBMCs. The chain couples TRBV23-1 to TRBJ2-7; 7 bases fit TRBD2. TRBV23-1 has ORF status, its function being uncertain. The CDR3 DNA follows: TGCGCCAGCAGTCGCGCGGGTGAAGGGAGGGTCGAGCAGTACTTC. It specifies CASSRAGEGRVEQYF.